The 20 T cell receptor beta chains below all came from one sample that was sequenced in a study of CD8 T cells in ankylosing spondylitis. Each CDR3 protein is one row after TCRdb ran MiXCR on the 5' RACE reads. This sample has under 850,000 distinct CDR3 sequences, with roughly 19% found just once. General study results and limits: Roughly 8 highly homologous variants made up a TCR beta motif that seemed to typify ankylosing spondylitis blood.

These receptors' antigens are unknown. Material for sequencing was blood, either unsorted or a sorted T cell fraction (not recorded which). All receptors come from a male donor with ankylosing spondylitis.

CDR3 in DNA: TGCAGTGCTAGGGACAGGGGCACTGAAGCTTTCTTT. Translated, it gives CSARDRGTEAFF. The rearrangement joins TRBV20-1 to TRBJ1-1, with 9 bases identical to TRBD1. CDR1 is DFQATT, CDR2 SNEGSKA, per germline (reference sequence). Losses at the gene ends were 3 bases for V and 4 bases for J; bases not matched to a gene: 0. The CDR3 is 12 residues long.

This chain connects TRBV28 to TRBJ2-5; 11 positions match TRBD2. Germline V gene lookup returns CDR1 MDHEN and CDR2 SYDVKM. This CDR3 is built from 19 residues. V lost 2 bases to trimming and J lost 5 bases; unmatched junction nucleotides: 16. The CDR3 DNA follows: TGTGCCAGCAGTTTAGGAGCTAGCGGGAGGTCAGTCATGTGGGAGACCCAGTACTTC. Translating gives CASSLGASGRSVMWETQYF.

A few counts support this clonotype. V is TRBV27 and J is TRBJ1-1; a weak D match, TRBD1 (6 bases). Germline V lookup: CDR1 MNHEY, CDR2 SMNVEV (reference sequence). Trimming removed 3 bases from V and 7 bases from J, with 12 bases in between. The length of the CDR3 is 13 residues. The CDR3 DNA is TGTGCCAGCAGTTTGATTAGGGGGAATGAAGCTTTCTTT. Translated: CASSLIRGNEAFF.

In its sample, this clonotype was seen a few times. The rearrangement links TRBV6-6 to TRBJ2-2, with 8 bases fitting TRBD1. Germline lookup yields CDR1 MNHNY and CDR2 SVGAGI (reference sequence). The CDR3 is 13 amino acids. V dropped 10 bases and J dropped 5; count of bases not matched to a gene: 6. CDR3 DNA sequence: TGTGCCATCGGGACAGGATCGACCGGGGAGCTGTTTTTT. It encodes CAIGTGSTGELFF.

This clonotype was seen more than once but under ten times. The chain recombines TRBV12-3 or TRBV12-4 with TRBJ1-1, with 7 positions matching TRBD1. V was pared by 5 bases and J by 5 bases, with 5 bases of the junction left unmatched. The CDR3 contains 13 residues. The CDR3 loop is CASSTAGGTEAFF. In DNA form, the CDR3 reads TGTGCCAGCAGTACAGCAGGGGGAACTGAAGCTTTCTTT.

V is TRBV5-1 and J is TRBJ2-4; 10 bases match TRBD1. Germline V gene data show CDR1 as SGHRS and CDR2 as YFSETQ. The CDR3 extends over 16 amino acids. V shed 2 bases and J 5 bases; nucleotides not matched to a gene: 7. CDR3 in DNA: TGCGCCAGCAGCTTTGGAGGGACAGGGGAACAAAACATTCAGTACTTC. Translation: CASSFGGTGEQNIQYF.

The chain joins TRBV12-3 or TRBV12-4 to TRBJ1-2; D unclear. The CDR3 contains 14 residues. Trimming removed 1 base from V and 5 bases from J, with 11 bases in between. The CDR3 is CASSLGPRDYGYTF. CDR3 DNA sequence: TGTGCCAGCAGTTTAGGACCGCGCGATTATGGCTACACCTTC.

V usage is TRBV7-2 and J usage is TRBJ1-2, with 7 bases identical to TRBD1. The CDR3 contains 15 residues. CDR1 is SGHTA and CDR2 is FQGNSA in the germline V gene. The trim removed 5 bases at V and 5 bases at J, leaving 11 bases unmatched. The CDR3 here is CASSPRQGPNYGYTF. The CDR3 DNA reads as TGTGCCAGCAGCCCCCGACAGGGCCCCAATTATGGCTACACCTTC.

CDR3 DNA: TGCGCCAGCAGCTTCCAGGGATACTCCTACAATGAGCAGTTCTTC. Encoded protein: CASSFQGYSYNEQFF. This rearrangement joins TRBV5-1 to TRBJ2-1, with D possibly being TRBD1 (5 bases). The CDR3 loop spans 15 amino acids. V was clipped by 2 bases and J by 0 bases, with 9 bases between them. The germline V gene has CDR1 SGHRS and CDR2 YFSETQ.

The chain carries TRBV5-1 and TRBJ1-2; a weak D match, TRBD1 (5 bases). The germline V gene encodes CDR1 SGHRS and CDR2 YFSETQ. The CDR3 loop spans 14 amino acids. V lost 5 bases and J lost 4, with 15 bases in between. CDR3: CASRPMEGSYGYTF. CDR3 nucleotide sequence: TGCGCCAGCAGACCTATGGAGGGGAGCTATGGCTACACCTTC.

CDR3 amino acids: CASSLSGQGQPQHF. CDR3 sequence (DNA): TGTGCCAGCAGTTTATCGGGGCAGGGACAGCCCCAGCATTTT. This rearrangement joins TRBV27 to TRBJ1-5; D may be TRBD1 (5 bases). Germline V lookup: CDR1 MNHEY, CDR2 SMNVEV (reference sequence). The CDR3 has 14 amino acids. The V end was cut by 0 bases, the J end by 7 bases, with 10 bases between.

The chain carries TRBV20-1 and TRBJ2-1, with 10 bases matching TRBD2. The V gene's germline CDR1 is DFQATT and CDR2 SNEGSKA (reference sequence). Trimming cost V 5 bases and J 3 bases; bases outside gene matches: 7. The CDR3 is 15 amino acids. The CDR3 DNA sequence: TGCAGTGCTCGAGCGGGGGGGGCATACTACAATGAGCAGTTCTTC. As protein: CSARAGGAYYNEQFF.

The chain combines TRBV7-9 with TRBJ2-5, with 11 bases aligning to TRBD1. The CDR3 covers 16 residues. Germline V gene sequence: CDR1 SEHNR, CDR2 FQNEAQ (reference sequence). With 5 bases clipped from V and 5 bases from J, the junction kept 10 bases outside the gene matches. This CDR3 reads CASSPRGQGAGETQYF. The CDR3 DNA sequence: TGTGCCAGCAGCCCTAGAGGACAGGGGGCTGGGGAGACCCAGTACTTC.

The genes are TRBV27 and TRBJ2-1; D gene ambiguous. This CDR3 contains 12 residues. CDR1 is MNHEY, CDR2 SMNVEV, per germline (reference sequence). Trimming removed 7 bases from V and 7 bases from J, with 11 bases in between. CDR3 protein: CASKSTGNEQFF. The CDR3 coding sequence is TGTGCCAGCAAGTCGACCGGGAATGAGCAGTTCTTC.

This clonotype was seen only a few times. V and J are TRBV29-1 and TRBJ2-7, with 8 bases aligning to TRBD2. Germline lookup yields CDR1 SQVTM and CDR2 ANQGSEA. With V trimmed by 0 bases and J by 1 base, 5 bases remained unmatched. The CDR3 is 15 residues long. CDR3 amino acids: CSVEDRSSGSYEQYF. The CDR3 nucleotides read TGCAGCGTTGAAGATCGGTCTAGCGGGTCCTACGAGCAGTACTTC.

The chain carries TRBV6-1 and TRBJ2-4; the D is unclear. Germline V gene lookup returns CDR1 MNHNS and CDR2 SASEGT. The CDR3 sequence is 15 residues long. V gave up 5 bases and J gave up 1 base, with 12 bases separating them. The CDR3: CASSLQYSAKNIQYF. CDR3 nucleotides: TGTGCCAGCAGTCTCCAATACTCGGCCAAAAACATTCAGTACTTC.

The rearrangement joins TRBV12-3 or TRBV12-4 to TRBJ2-1; D remains unclear. The CDR3 is made up of 13 amino acids. V was clipped by 5 bases and J by 6 bases, with 11 bases between them. CDR3 nucleotide sequence: TGTGCCAGCAGTCGGGCTAAACTCAATGAGCAGTTCTTC. Residues: CASSRAKLNEQFF.

This chain uses TRBV20-1 with TRBJ2-3; D gene unclear. Germline CDR1 is DFQATT and CDR2 is SNEGSKA (reference sequence). This CDR3 has 15 residues. Trimming stripped 6 bases from V and 0 bases from J, with 16 bases between. CDR3 region: CSAETTSLSTDTQYF. The CDR3 DNA reads as TGCAGTGCCGAAACGACGAGCCTCAGCACAGATACGCAGTATTTT.

This chain joins TRBV6-1 and TRBJ2-1; 9 bases match TRBD2. The V gene end was trimmed by 6 bases and the J gene end by 0 bases; junction bases not matched to a gene: 12. CDR3 length: 18 amino acids. CDR1 and CDR2 from the germline V gene are MNHNS and SASEGT. The CDR3 sequence: CASRQYPSGAPSYNEQFF. DNA for the CDR3: TGTGCCAGCAGACAATATCCTAGCGGGGCTCCCTCCTACAATGAGCAGTTCTTC.

The V and J genes are TRBV7-9 and TRBJ1-1; 8 nucleotides agree with TRBD1. The CDR3 runs to 16 residues. V trimming: 2 bases; J trimming: 0 bases; junction bases outside the gene matches: 5. CDR1 and CDR2 (germline): SEHNR, FQNEAQ (reference sequence). CDR3 coding DNA: TGTGCCAGCAGCTTAAAGGCAGGGGGCCTGAACACTGAAGCTTTCTTT. It codes for CASSLKAGGLNTEAFF.